This TCR beta chain emerged from a study of type 1 regulatory T cells. Study details: An in vitro protocol generated T-allo10, a Tr1-enriched, alloantigen-specific CD4 T cell product.

TCRdb processed the reads anew with MiXCR; each CDR3 protein has one entry. The sample has about 100,000 distinct CDR3 sequences, 25% to 40% seen once. The V gene lost 7 bases and the J gene lost 2 bases, with 9 bases spanning the gap. The germline CDR1 and CDR2 sequences are MNHEY and SVGEGT. There are 12 residues in the CDR3. This chain uses TRBV6-2 or TRBV6-3 with TRBJ2-7; perhaps TRBD1 as D (6 bases). The specimen sequenced was CD4+ T cells, either the whole sample or a sorted fraction (not recorded which). This TCR came from a human donor in good health. In nucleotides, the CDR3 is TGTGCCAGCAAGGACAGAACCTACGAGCAGTACTTC. Residues: CASKDRTYEQYF.